This entry describes one T cell receptor (beta chain). In this sample, this clonotype turned up many times. Its antigen is still unknown. Base qualities were left out, and no much larger clone turns up one base away. The entry originates in a study of blood T cells in healthy people across ages (dated by TCRdb to between 2015 and 2016). Concerning the study at large: Template switching captured roughly one uniquely barcoded TCR beta cDNA molecule per two T cells in model experiments. Donors of different ages were randomly distributed across sequencing lanes to avoid experimental bias. The donors were split into four age groups: young (average around 15 years), middle-aged (over 35), aged (about 62) and long-lived (about 74). Using deep sequencing normalized with unique cDNA molecular identifiers, the study measured how TCR beta repertoire diversity changes with age. Two additional independent replicas of 1 million unique cDNA reads from the same blood draw were analyzed for two donors (one aged 18 to 30 and one aged 80 or older). Paper-wide results and their limitations: As age increased, observed TCR beta diversity per million T cells dropped in a roughly linear way, and a significant reduction was already evident by age about 40. Total diversity estimates from one million sequenced T cells were considered lower bounds and underestimates. A strong correlation was found between observed TCR beta diversity and the percentage of naive T cells measured by flow cytometry. Because profiling used bulk unsorted PBMCs, naive and antigen-experienced compartments could not be compared conclusively. The long-lived group showed more naive CD4+ T cells, fewer expanded clones and increased TCR diversity than the aged group, suggesting age selection. Because the CMV infection status of the donors was unknown, age-related changes in expanded clonotypes may potentially have been confounded.

At the junction V is shortened by 4 bases and J by 6 bases, with 7 bases in between. The CDR3 sequence holds 11 residues, the cysteine and phenylalanine included. Only CDR3 DNA is held: 33 bases, read in frame from base 1. The donors were about 40 Caucasian individuals from Russia, aged roughly 6 to 90 years, who were systemically healthy. Approximately 10 milliliters of peripheral blood were collected from each donor into EDTA-treated Vacutainer tubes. Ficoll-Paque density-gradient centrifugation was used to isolate PBMCs, with at least 6.5 million per sample. Trizol reagent was used to extract total RNA from the PBMCs, yielding at least 6 micrograms per sample. The percentages of naive CD45RAhigh/CD27high T cells were determined by flow cytometry on a PBMC aliquot from every donor. The library came from 5' RACE. These reads were obtained on an Illumina HiSeq 2500. The second PCR ran for about 6 to 11 cycles and used a J-beta primer mix along with a sample-barcoded 5' primer. A unique molecular identifier was introduced onto each TCR beta cDNA molecule by a template-switch 5' adaptor carrying 12 random nucleotides. Each sample yielded at least 2.5 million CDR3-containing paired-end reads. The Mint cDNA synthesis kit, primed by a TRBC-specific oligonucleotide, was used to synthesize first-strand cDNA from all RNA. Following uracil-DNA glycosylase treatment, all cDNA underwent a first 18-cycle PCR with the universal primers M1SS and BC2_uni_R. From the authors' description of their analysis: Each sample was normalized by randomly selecting 1 million high-quality reads, each carrying a distinct molecular identifier. Reads with shared molecular identifiers were discarded instead of being binned into consensus sequences. MiTCR, run with a Q25 quality threshold and the strictest error-elimination algorithm, handled CDR3 identification, clonotype clustering and error correction. A nonparametric unseen species model with Euler transformation was used to estimate lower-bound total TCR beta diversity. The raw public data were reprocessed by TCRdb itself: fastp quality trimming at Q25, MiXCR clonotype calling, in-frame beta chains only. CDR3 protein duplicates are merged, each entry listing the most common genes and DNA. These V and J calls rely on TCRdb rather than the paper's analysis. The sample data list roughly 680,000 distinct CDR3 sequences, and roughly half of these were observed just once. The ten biggest clones cover 13% of the sample.

Material: blood. The rearranged segments are TRBV12-3 or TRBV12-4 and TRBJ2-7, with the D gene not confidently named. The clonotype was recovered from a woman older than 75 in good health. In nucleotides, the sequence is TGTGCCAGCAGTTCATATGTCGAGCAGTACTTC. This is translated as CASSSYVEQYF.